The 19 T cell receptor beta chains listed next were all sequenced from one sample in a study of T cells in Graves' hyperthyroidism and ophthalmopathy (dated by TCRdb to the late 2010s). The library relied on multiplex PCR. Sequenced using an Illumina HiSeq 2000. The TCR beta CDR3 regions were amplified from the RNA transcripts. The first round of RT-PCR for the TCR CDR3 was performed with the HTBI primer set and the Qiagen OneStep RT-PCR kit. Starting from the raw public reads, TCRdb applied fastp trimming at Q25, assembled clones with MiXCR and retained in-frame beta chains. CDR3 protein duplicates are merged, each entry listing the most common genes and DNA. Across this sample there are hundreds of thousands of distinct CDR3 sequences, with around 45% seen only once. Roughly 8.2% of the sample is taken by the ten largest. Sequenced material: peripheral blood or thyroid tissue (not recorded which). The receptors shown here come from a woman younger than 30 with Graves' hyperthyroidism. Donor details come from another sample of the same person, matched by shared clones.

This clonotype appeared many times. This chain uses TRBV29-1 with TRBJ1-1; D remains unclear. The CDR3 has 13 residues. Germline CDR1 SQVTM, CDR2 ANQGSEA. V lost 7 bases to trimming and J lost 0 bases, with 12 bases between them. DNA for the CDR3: TGCAGCGGCGGGGAGCTCATGAACACTGAAGCTTTCTTT. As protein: CSGGELMNTEAFF.

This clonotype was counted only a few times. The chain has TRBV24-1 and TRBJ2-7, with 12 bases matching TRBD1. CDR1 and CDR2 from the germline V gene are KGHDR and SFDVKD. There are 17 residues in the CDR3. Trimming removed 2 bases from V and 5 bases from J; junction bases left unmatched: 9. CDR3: CATSDWGTGGNSDEQYF. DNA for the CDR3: TGTGCCACCAGTGATTGGGGGACAGGGGGCAATTCCGACGAGCAGTACTTC.

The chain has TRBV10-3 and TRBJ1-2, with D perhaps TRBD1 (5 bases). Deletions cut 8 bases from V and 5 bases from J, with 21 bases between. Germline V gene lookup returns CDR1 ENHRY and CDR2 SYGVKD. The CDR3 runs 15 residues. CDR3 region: CAIGPGSSTGYGYTF. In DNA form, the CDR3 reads TGTGCCATCGGGCCAGGGTCGAGTACGGGGTATGGCTACACCTTC.

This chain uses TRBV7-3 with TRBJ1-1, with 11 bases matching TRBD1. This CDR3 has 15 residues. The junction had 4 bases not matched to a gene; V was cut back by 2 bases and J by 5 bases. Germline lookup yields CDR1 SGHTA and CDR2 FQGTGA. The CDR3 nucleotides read TGTGCCAGCAGCTTAGTGGGACAGGGGGTTACTGAAGCTTTCTTT. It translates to CASSLVGQGVTEAFF. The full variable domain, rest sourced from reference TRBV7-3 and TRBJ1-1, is GAGVSQTPSNKVTEKGKYVELRCDPISGHTALYWYRQSLGQGPEFLIYFQGTGAADDSGLPNDRFFAVRPEGSVSTLKIQRTERGDSAVYLCASSLVGQGVTEAFFGQGTRLTVV.

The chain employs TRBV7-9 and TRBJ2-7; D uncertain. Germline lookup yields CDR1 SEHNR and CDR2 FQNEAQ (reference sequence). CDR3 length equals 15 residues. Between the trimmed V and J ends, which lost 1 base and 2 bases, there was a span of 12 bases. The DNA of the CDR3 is TGTGCCAGCAGCTTAGATCTTCCCCCAGCCTACGAGCAGTACTTC. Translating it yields CASSLDLPPAYEQYF.

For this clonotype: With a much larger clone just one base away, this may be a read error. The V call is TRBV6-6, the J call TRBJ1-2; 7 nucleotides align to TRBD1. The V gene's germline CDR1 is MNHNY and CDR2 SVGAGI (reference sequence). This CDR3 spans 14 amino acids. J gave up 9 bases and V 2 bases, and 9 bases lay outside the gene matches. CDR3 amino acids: CASSYGTARDRYTF. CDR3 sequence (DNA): TGTGCCAGCAGTTACGGGACAGCGAGAGATCGCTACACCTTC.

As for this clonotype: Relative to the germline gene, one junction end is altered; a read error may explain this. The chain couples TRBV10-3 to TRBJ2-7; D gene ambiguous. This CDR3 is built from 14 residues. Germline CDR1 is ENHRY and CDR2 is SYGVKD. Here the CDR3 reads CASSPLQGFDEQYF. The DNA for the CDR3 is TGTGCCAGCAGTCCCCTACAAGGTTTCGACGAGCAGTACTTC.

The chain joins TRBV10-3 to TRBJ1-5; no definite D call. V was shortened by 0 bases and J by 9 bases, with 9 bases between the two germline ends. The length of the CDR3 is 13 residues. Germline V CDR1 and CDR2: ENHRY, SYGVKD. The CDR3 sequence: CAISESTRTPQHF. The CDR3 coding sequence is TGTGCCATCAGTGAGTCGACACGGACGCCCCAGCATTTT.

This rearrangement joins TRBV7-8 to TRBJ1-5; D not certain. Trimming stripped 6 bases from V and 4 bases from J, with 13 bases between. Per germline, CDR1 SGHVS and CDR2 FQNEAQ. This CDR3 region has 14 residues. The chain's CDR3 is CASSGVSLNQPQHF. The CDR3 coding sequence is TGTGCCAGCAGTGGGGTCAGTCTGAATCAGCCCCAGCATTTT.

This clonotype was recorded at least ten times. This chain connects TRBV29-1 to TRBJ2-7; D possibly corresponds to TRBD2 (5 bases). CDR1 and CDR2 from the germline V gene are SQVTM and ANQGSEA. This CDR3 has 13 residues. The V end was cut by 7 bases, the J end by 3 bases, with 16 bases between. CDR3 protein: CSAIPKLGYEQYF. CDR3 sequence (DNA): TGCAGCGCGATCCCCAAACTAGGCTACGAGCAGTACTTC.

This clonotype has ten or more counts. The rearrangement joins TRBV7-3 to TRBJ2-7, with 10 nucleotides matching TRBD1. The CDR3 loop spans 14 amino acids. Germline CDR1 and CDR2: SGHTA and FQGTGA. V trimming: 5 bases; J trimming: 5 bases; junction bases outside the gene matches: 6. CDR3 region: CASSAGQGGNEQYF. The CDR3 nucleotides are TGTGCCAGCAGCGCCGGACAGGGGGGGAACGAGCAGTACTTC.

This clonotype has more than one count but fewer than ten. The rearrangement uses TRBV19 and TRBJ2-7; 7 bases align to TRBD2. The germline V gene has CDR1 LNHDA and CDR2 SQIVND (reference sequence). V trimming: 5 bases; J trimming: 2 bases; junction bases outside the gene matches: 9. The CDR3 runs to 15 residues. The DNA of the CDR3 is TGTGCCAGTAGTGTGGGGGGGACCTCTACCTACGAGCAGTACTTC. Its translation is CASSVGGTSTYEQYF.

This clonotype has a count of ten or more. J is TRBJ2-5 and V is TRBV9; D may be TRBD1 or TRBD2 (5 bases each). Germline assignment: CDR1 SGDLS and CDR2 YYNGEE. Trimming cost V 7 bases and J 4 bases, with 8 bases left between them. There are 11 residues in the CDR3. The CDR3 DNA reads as TGTGCCAGCGGGGGACGAGAGACCCAGTACTTC. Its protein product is CASGGRETQYF.

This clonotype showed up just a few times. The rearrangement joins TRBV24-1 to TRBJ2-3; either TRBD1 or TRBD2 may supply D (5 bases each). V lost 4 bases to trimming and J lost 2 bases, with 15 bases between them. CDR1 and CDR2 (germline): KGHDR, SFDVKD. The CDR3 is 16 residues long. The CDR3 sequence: CATSEHGTHDTDTQYF. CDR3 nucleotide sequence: TGTGCCACCAGTGAACATGGGACCCACGACACAGATACGCAGTATTTT.

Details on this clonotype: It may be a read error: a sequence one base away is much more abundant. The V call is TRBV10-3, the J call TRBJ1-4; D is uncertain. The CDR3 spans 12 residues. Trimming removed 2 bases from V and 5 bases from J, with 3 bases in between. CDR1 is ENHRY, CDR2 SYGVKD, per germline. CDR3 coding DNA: TGTGCCATCAGTGAGCGGAATGAAAAACTGTTTTTT. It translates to CAISERNEKLFF.

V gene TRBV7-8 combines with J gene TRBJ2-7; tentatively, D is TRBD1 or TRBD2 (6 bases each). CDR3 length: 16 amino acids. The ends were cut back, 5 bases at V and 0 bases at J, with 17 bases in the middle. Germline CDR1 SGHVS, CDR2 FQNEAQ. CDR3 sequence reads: CASSRGGTWSSYEQYF. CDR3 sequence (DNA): TGTGCCAGCAGCCGAGGGGGGACCTGGAGCTCCTACGAGCAGTACTTC.

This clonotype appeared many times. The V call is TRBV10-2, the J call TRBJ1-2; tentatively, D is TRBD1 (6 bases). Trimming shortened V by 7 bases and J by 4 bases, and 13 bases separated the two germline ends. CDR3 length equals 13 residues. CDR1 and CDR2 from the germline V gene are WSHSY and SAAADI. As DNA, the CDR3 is TGCGCCAGCACCGATGGGACACCCTATGGCTACACCTTC. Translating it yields CASTDGTPYGYTF.

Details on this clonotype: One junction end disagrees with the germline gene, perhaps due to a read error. The CDR3 loop is CASSPDVQPNTQAFF. The CDR3 DNA sequence: TGTGCCAGCAGCCCGGATGTTCAGCCTAACACTCAAGCTTTCTTT. The V call is TRBV9, the J call TRBJ1-1, with D unclear. Germline lookup yields CDR1 SGDLS and CDR2 YYNGEE. CDR3 size: 15 residues.

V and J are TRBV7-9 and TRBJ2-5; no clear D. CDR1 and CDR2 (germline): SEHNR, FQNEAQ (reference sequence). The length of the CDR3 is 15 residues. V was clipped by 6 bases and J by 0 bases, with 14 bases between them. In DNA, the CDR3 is TGTGCCAGCAGTTCTCGTCTGGGGTACCAAGAGACCCAGTACTTC. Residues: CASSSRLGYQETQYF. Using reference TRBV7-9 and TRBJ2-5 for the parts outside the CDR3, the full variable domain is DTGVSQNPRHKITKRGQNVTFRCDPISEHNRLYWYRQTLGQGPEFLTYFQNEAQLEKSRLLSDRFSAERPKGSFSTLEIQRTEQGDSAMYLCASSSRLGYQETQYFGPGTRLLVL.